This T cell receptor beta chain was profiled in a study of beta chain features in type 1 diabetes. Study-wide results and limits: TCRB repertoires of naive, central memory and Treg cells appeared more similar among patients than among healthy donors.

Germline V gene lookup returns CDR1 SNHLY and CDR2 FYNNEI. CDR3 length: 13 amino acids. The V gene lost 1 base and the J gene lost 7 bases, with 10 bases spanning the gap. On this clone: Antigen: not known.

Expressed TCRB transcripts were sequenced after all isolated RNA was converted to cDNA. The repertoire was sequenced with immunoSEQ multiplex PCR; TCRdb's copy has only in-frame clones and lacks some. The sample has approximately 170,000 clones; 7% to 10% are singletons. The sequencing sample was made of central memory CD4+ T cells from blood. This chain connects TRBV2 to TRBJ1-2, with D maybe TRBD1 (5 bases). The origin of this receptor is a woman younger than 30 in good health. The CDR3 DNA reads TGTGCCAGCAGTGAAGACAGGACGTTTGGCTACACCTTC. It yields the protein CASSEDRTFGYTF.